The clone carrying this TCR beta chain was counted a single time. Its specificity is not known. This entry is derived from a study of cytotoxic CD8 clonotypes in ibrutinib-treated CLL. Study as a whole: Across samples, productive templates numbered a few hundred thousand and productive rearrangements reached 75,000 to 100,000 on average.

V was shortened by 6 bases and J by 4 bases, with 12 bases between the two germline ends. This CDR3 region has 14 residues. CDR1 is MRHNA, CDR2 SNTAGT, per germline. Study-wide points: Circulating CD8+ T-cell counts were tracked by baseline clonality, which exceeded that of age-matched healthy donors.

Some clones are missing from TCRdb's copy, which holds only in-frame ones; the method was immunoSEQ multiplex PCR. The repertoire consists of 43,000 or so clones, with just over 65% occurring once and the leading ten covering approximately 21%. The genes are TRBV6-4 and TRBJ2-2; weak D call: TRBD2 (6 bases). This TCR derives from a human donor with chronic lymphocytic leukemia. The sample here was PBMCs, taken after 24 months of ibrutinib treatment. The CDR3 region has the DNA TGTGCCAGCAGCCGGGGGATCAGCACCGGGGAGCTGTTTTTT. Amino acids: CASSRGISTGELFF.